Listed here are 19 T cell receptor beta chains from one sample, sequenced in a study of blood T cell repertoires in COVID-19. Data came from immunoSEQ multiplex PCR; TCRdb stores just in-frame clones and leaves some out. The table records approximately 26,000 clones, around 89% of them present only once. Sequenced sample: peripheral blood. The source of these receptors is a woman aged 55-70 years with active COVID-19.

This CDR3 reads CASSISREAQETQYF. The CDR3, as DNA: TGTGCCAGTAGTATTTCCAGGGAGGCCCAGGAGACCCAGTACTTC. The V call is TRBV19, the J call TRBJ2-5; D is perhaps TRBD2 (6 bases). Germline V gene lookup returns CDR1 LNHDA and CDR2 SQIVND (reference sequence). V shed 3 bases and J shed 5 bases, with 16 bases lying between them. CDR3 size: 15 residues.

The chain employs TRBV6-6 and TRBJ2-1; 8 bases are a match to TRBD2. Trimming removed 6 bases from V and 9 bases from J; junction bases left unmatched: 10. The CDR3 spans 14 residues. In germline, CDR1 is MNHNY, CDR2 SVGAGI (reference sequence). The CDR3 reads CASRASGRIGEQFF. In nucleotides, the CDR3 is TGTGCCAGCAGGGCGAGCGGGAGAATCGGTGAGCAGTTCTTC.

The CDR3 protein is CASSWIWGEKEKLFF. DNA of the CDR3: TGTGCCAGCAGCTGGATCTGGGGGGAAAAAGAAAAACTGTTTTTT. This chain connects TRBV5-5 to TRBJ1-4; D is possibly TRBD1 (5 bases). CDR1 and CDR2 from the germline V gene are SGHKS and YYEKEE (reference sequence). V lost 3 bases and J 8 bases, leaving 17 bases between the germline ends. The CDR3 is made up of 15 amino acids.

The CDR3 DNA reads TGCAGCGTTGAATACAGGGGAGGTGGCTACACCTTC. Encoded protein: CSVEYRGGGYTF. V usage is TRBV29-1 and J usage is TRBJ1-2; TRBD1 matches 7 bases. The CDR3 consists of 12 residues. Germline V lookup: CDR1 SQVTM, CDR2 ANQGSEA. V shed 2 bases, J shed 7 bases, and the junction held 4 bases outside the gene matches.

The chain couples TRBV5-1 to TRBJ2-5, with 9 nucleotides matching TRBD1. V lost 9 bases, J lost 1 base, and 13 bases stayed unmatched. The germline gives CDR1 SGHRS, CDR2 YFSETQ. The CDR3 sequence is 16 residues long. CDR3: CATNRGRTNLQETQYF. Written as DNA, the CDR3 is TGCGCCACCAACAGGGGGCGAACGAATCTCCAAGAGACCCAGTACTTC.

V gene TRBV11-2 combines with J gene TRBJ2-1; tentatively, D is TRBD2 (5 bases). V gave up 8 bases and J gave up 6 bases, with 17 bases separating them. The CDR3 has 14 residues. The germline CDR1 and CDR2 sequences are SGHAT and FQNNGV. The CDR3: CASSRTGGLNEQFF. The CDR3 DNA sequence: TGTGCCAGCTCAAGGACGGGCGGGCTCAATGAGCAGTTCTTC.

V is TRBV3-1 (or the pseudogene TRBV3-2) and J is TRBJ2-7; 7 positions match TRBD1. V trimming: 0 bases; J trimming: 6 bases; junction bases outside the gene matches: 2. The CDR3 loop spans 13 amino acids. Germline CDR1 reads LGHDT; CDR2 reads YNNKEL (reference sequence). The CDR3 protein is CASSQEHRGEQYF. The CDR3 bases are TGTGCCAGCAGCCAAGAGCACAGGGGCGAGCAGTACTTC.

This chain connects TRBV10-2 to TRBJ2-7; 9 bases match TRBD2. The CDR3 totals 14 residues. V lost 8 bases and J lost 4; bases outside the gene matches: 9. The germline CDR1 and CDR2 sequences are WSHSY and SAAADI. CDR3 nucleotides: TGCGCCAGCGGCGGGGAGCGGGAGGAGTACGAGCAGTACTTC. Amino acid sequence: CASGGEREEYEQYF.

This sequence joins TRBV4-3 and TRBJ2-7; TRBD2 matches 8 bases. Germline CDR1 reads LGHNA; CDR2 reads YSLEER. Unmatched junction bases numbered 7, after V lost 0 bases and J lost 12 bases. The CDR3 consists of 13 residues. The CDR3 DNA reads TGCGCCAGCAGCCAAGACCGGCGGGAGGTCAGGTACTTC. Translation gives CASSQDRREVRYF.

This clone was observed a single time. This rearrangement joins TRBV11-3 to TRBJ2-7; 8 bases map to TRBD1. The CDR3 runs 15 residues. V shed 1 base, J shed 4 bases, and the junction held 6 bases outside the gene matches. Germline CDR1 SGHNT, CDR2 YENEEA. The CDR3 loop is CASSLGTGQDYEQYF. The CDR3 DNA sequence: TGTGCCAGCAGCTTAGGAACGGGACAGGATTACGAGCAGTACTTC.

The chain links TRBV30 to TRBJ1-2; TRBD1 aligns across 8 bases. Per the germline V gene, CDR1 is GTSNPN and CDR2 is SVGIG (reference sequence). The CDR3 length is 13 residues. V was pared by 3 bases and J by 9 bases, with 9 bases of the junction left unmatched. The CDR3 protein is CAWRRDRPNRYTF. CDR3 nucleotide sequence: TGTGCCTGGAGACGGGACAGGCCAAATCGCTACACCTTC.

The genes are TRBV4-2 and TRBJ2-7; D is uncertain. The CDR3 sequence is 12 residues long. Germline CDR1 and CDR2: LGHNA and YNFKEQ. V lost 4 bases, J lost 0 bases, and 4 bases lay in between. CDR3 protein: CASSRSSYEQYF. For the CDR3, the DNA is TGTGCCAGCAGCCGTAGCTCCTACGAGCAGTACTTC.

The chain is built from TRBV18 and TRBJ2-7; D is possibly TRBD1 (5 bases). V gave up 3 bases and J gave up 5 bases, with 17 bases separating them. The CDR3 is 15 residues long. CDR1 is KGHSH and CDR2 is LQKENI in the germline V gene. The CDR3 loop is CASSPTGPQGDEQYF. CDR3 bases: TGTGCCAGCTCACCCACCGGACCCCAAGGGGACGAGCAGTACTTC.

The chain carries TRBV7-2 and TRBJ2-1, with 9 bases lining up with TRBD2. CDR1 and CDR2 (germline): SGHTA, FQGNSA. This CDR3 is 15 amino acids long. The junction had 7 bases not matched to a gene; V was cut back by 6 bases and J by 4 bases. The CDR3 protein is CASRNSGRSYNEQFF. In DNA form, the CDR3 reads TGTGCCAGCAGGAACAGCGGGAGGTCATACAATGAGCAGTTCTTC.

This clone appeared once. The chain has TRBV18 and TRBJ1-5; 7 positions match TRBD1. Germline V lookup: CDR1 KGHSH, CDR2 LQKENI. With V trimmed by 2 bases and J by 6 bases, 4 bases remained unmatched. The CDR3 is 14 residues long. The CDR3 here is CASSPVEGAQPQHF. CDR3 bases: TGTGCCAGCTCACCAGTGGAGGGGGCTCAGCCCCAGCATTTT. The variable domain in full, with the rest retrieved from reference TRBV18 and TRBJ1-5, is NAGVMQNPRHLVRRRGQEARLRCSPMKGHSHVYWYRQLPEEGLKFMVYLQKENIIDESGMPKERFSAEFPKEGPSILRIQQVVRGDSAAYFCASSPVEGAQPQHFGDGTRLSIL.

V is TRBV19 and J is TRBJ2-1, with D possibly matching TRBD2 (5 bases). The V gene's germline CDR1 is LNHDA and CDR2 SQIVND (reference sequence). This CDR3 contains 14 residues. Deletions cut 1 base from V and 13 bases from J, with 17 bases between. CDR3 amino acids: CASSIGQSGPPQFF. The CDR3 nucleotides are TGTGCCAGTAGTATAGGTCAAAGCGGCCCCCCTCAGTTCTTC.

This chain links TRBV6-2 or TRBV6-3 with TRBJ2-1; 11 bases are shared with TRBD1. The trim removed 5 bases at V and 5 bases at J, leaving 5 bases unmatched. The CDR3 spans 15 residues. Germline CDR1 reads MNHEY; CDR2 reads SVGEGT. The CDR3 here is CASSPGTGGHNEQFF. In DNA form, the CDR3 reads TGTGCCAGCAGTCCGGGGACAGGGGGACACAATGAGCAGTTCTTC.

The chain combines TRBV9 with TRBJ2-6; D perhaps matches TRBD1 (5 bases). The CDR3 runs to 16 residues. Trimming removed 4 bases at V and 2 bases at J, with 13 bases between. Germline V gene lookup returns CDR1 SGDLS and CDR2 YYNGEE. The CDR3 DNA reads TGTGCCAGCAGCTCCCACAGGACCCCTGGGGCCAACGTCCTGACTTTC. This sequence encodes CASSSHRTPGANVLTF. The whole variable domain, remainder taken from reference TRBV9 and TRBJ2-6, is DSGVTQTPKHLITATGQRVTLRCSPRSGDLSVYWYQQSLDQGLQFLIQYYNGEERAKGNILERFSAQQFPDLHSELNLSSLELGDSALYFCASSSHRTPGANVLTFGAGSRLTVL.

The chain employs TRBV7-2 and TRBJ2-6; no reliable D call. This CDR3 is built from 14 residues. Per germline, CDR1 SGHTA and CDR2 FQGNSA. V shed 5 bases and J shed 0 bases, with 5 bases lying between them. Written as DNA, the CDR3 is TGTGCCAGCAGCGGCCTCTCTGGGGCCAACGTCCTGACTTTC. It is translated as CASSGLSGANVLTF.